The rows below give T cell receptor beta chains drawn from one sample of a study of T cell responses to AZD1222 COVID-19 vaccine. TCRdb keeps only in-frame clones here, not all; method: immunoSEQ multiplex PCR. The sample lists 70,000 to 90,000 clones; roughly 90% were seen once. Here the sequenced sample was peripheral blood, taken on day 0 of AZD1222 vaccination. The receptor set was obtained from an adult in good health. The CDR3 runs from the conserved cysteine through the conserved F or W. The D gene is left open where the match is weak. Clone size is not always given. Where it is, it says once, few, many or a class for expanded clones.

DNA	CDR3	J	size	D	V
TGTGCCACCTCTGATGTAAGCAATCAGCCCCAGCATTTT	CATSDVSNQPQHF	TRBJ1-5	-	-	TRBV6-5
TGTGCCAGCAGTTTACCTTTGGGGACAGCAGATACGCAGTATTTT	CASSLPLGTADTQYF	TRBJ2-3	-	TRBD1	TRBV28
TGTGCCAGCAGCCACCCTCGGGGGAGGCCCAATCAGCCCCAGCATTTT	CASSHPRGRPNQPQHF	TRBJ1-5	few	-	TRBV7-2
TGTGCCAGTAGTCCCTTGGGGCGGGGGGGAGTCACAGATACGCAGTATTTT	CASSPLGRGGVTDTQYF	TRBJ2-3	-	TRBD2	TRBV19
TGTGCCAGCAGCTCAAACAGGGGCCGGGGCTATGGCTACACCTTC	CASSSNRGRGYGYTF	TRBJ1-2	-	TRBD1	TRBV5-4
TGTGCCAGCAGCCTAGGCCTTAGTGGAGGGACATCGAACACTGAAGCTTTCTTT	CASSLGLSGGTSNTEAFF	TRBJ1-1	-	-	TRBV7-9
TGTGCCAGTAACCCCGGCACAGGTGAGCAGTTCTTC	CASNPGTGEQFF	TRBJ2-1	-	-	TRBV19
TGTGCCACCAGCAGAGACAGCTCTGGAAACACCATATATTTT	CATSRDSSGNTIYF	TRBJ1-3	-	-	TRBV15
TGTGCCCGACGTATGAGACTAGCGGGGGGCCGAGATACGCAGTATTTT	CARRMRLAGGRDTQYF	TRBJ2-3	-	TRBD2	TRBV11-1
TGTGCTAGTGGTTCCTACGAGCAGTACTTC	CASGSYEQYF	TRBJ2-7	-	-	TRBV12-5
TGTGCCAGCAGCTTAGTATCGGAAACCCGCTATGGCTACACCTTC	CASSLVSETRYGYTF	TRBJ1-2	-	-	TRBV7-2
TGTGCCAGCAGCGACCCCGAGCCGCGGGCAGGGACGCGGGTCCTTAACTATGGCTACACCTTC	CASSDPEPRAGTRVLNYGYTF	TRBJ1-2	-	-	TRBV9
TGTGCCACCAGTGATTTAGGGGGAGGCGCGGGAGGGCCGAAGACCCAGTACTTC	CATSDLGGGAGGPKTQYF	TRBJ2-5	-	TRBD2	TRBV24-1
TGTGCCAGCAGTTCTCATGATCGAAACACCATATATTTT	CASSSHDRNTIYF	TRBJ1-3	-	-	TRBV6-5
TGTGCCAGCTCAGCGACAGGGGACGAGCCCCAGCATTTT	CASSATGDEPQHF	TRBJ1-5	-	TRBD1	TRBV18
TGTGCCAGCAGCTTAGCCCTGACGGATAGGGTTGAGCAGTACTTC	CASSLALTDRVEQYF	TRBJ2-7	-	-	TRBV7-9
TGTGCCTGGAGTCGGGACCGAGCCTACGAGCAGTACTTC	CAWSRDRAYEQYF	TRBJ2-7	-	-	TRBV30
TGTGCCAGCAGCCAAGGGGCGACAGTTTTTTATGGCTACACCTTC	CASSQGATVFYGYTF	TRBJ1-2	-	-	TRBV3-1/TRBV3-2
TGTGCCAGCAGCCAGTCGACAAGGGCAGGGACTGAAGCTTTCTTT	CASSQSTRAGTEAFF	TRBJ1-1	-	-	TRBV3-1/TRBV3-2
TGTGCCACCAGCAGAGACGGCAGGACAGATCAGCCCCAGCATTTT	CATSRDGRTDQPQHF	TRBJ1-5	-	-	TRBV15
TGTGCCAGCAGCTTACAGGGAGGGTTTTACGAGCAGTACTTC	CASSLQGGFYEQYF	TRBJ2-7	-	-	TRBV5-6
TGCAGTGCTTACGACAGCACTGAAGCTTTCTTT	CSAYDSTEAFF	TRBJ1-1	-	-	TRBV20-1
TGTGCCAGCAGCTTGGACAGTTTTAATGAAAAACTGTTTTTT	CASSLDSFNEKLFF	TRBJ1-4	-	-	TRBV7-9
TGCGCCAGCAGCCTGGACGGGACAGAGAAGTATGGCTACACCTTC	CASSLDGTEKYGYTF	TRBJ1-2	-	TRBD1	TRBV5-1
TGTGCCAGCAGCCAACCCAGGCAGGGCTCCTATGGCTACACCTTC	CASSQPRQGSYGYTF	TRBJ1-2	-	-	TRBV6-5
TGTGCCAGCACCGGGACTAGCGGATACTACGAGCAGTACTTC	CASTGTSGYYEQYF	TRBJ2-7	-	TRBD2	TRBV6-5
TGTGCCAGCAGTTTAACGGTTTGGAACACTGAAGCTTTCTTT	CASSLTVWNTEAFF	TRBJ1-1	once	-	TRBV27
TGTGCCAGTAGTCTGGACAGGGGTATCGTGAACACTGAAGCTTTCTTT	CASSLDRGIVNTEAFF	TRBJ1-1	-	TRBD1	TRBV19
TGTGCCAGCAGCCAAGATTTACTTTACGAGCAGTACTTC	CASSQDLLYEQYF	TRBJ2-7	once	-	TRBV4-2
TGCGCCAGCAGCACAGGGGGTAGCTCTGGGGCCAACGTCCTGACTTTC	CASSTGGSSGANVLTF	TRBJ2-6	-	TRBD1	TRBV5-1
TGTGCCAGCAGCCGTACTAGCGGGAGGGCCTACAATGAGCAGTTCTTC	CASSRTSGRAYNEQFF	TRBJ2-1	-	TRBD2	TRBV11-2
TGTGCCATCAGTGGACAGGGAGGTCAGCCCCAGCATTTT	CAISGQGGQPQHF	TRBJ1-5	-	TRBD1	TRBV10-3
TGTGCCAGCAGCCGAGAACCGGGGTGGGGCGGAGCTGAAGCTTTCTTT	CASSREPGWGGAEAFF	TRBJ1-1	-	-	TRBV14
TGCGCCAGCAGCCCGGACCCCTACGTGGGGACTAACACTGAAGCTTTCTTT	CASSPDPYVGTNTEAFF	TRBJ1-1	-	-	TRBV5-1
TGCGCCAGCAGTGATCAGCGCAACACCGGGGAGCTGTTTTTT	CASSDQRNTGELFF	TRBJ2-2	-	-	TRBV10-2
TGTGCCAGCAGCGTAGCGACGGGGGGCCGCGAGCAGTACTTC	CASSVATGGREQYF	TRBJ2-7	-	-	TRBV9
TGTGCCAGCAGCTCCACACAGAGCTCCTACGAGCAGTACTTC	CASSSTQSSYEQYF	TRBJ2-7	-	-	TRBV5-6
TGTGCCAGCAGCCAACCCCCGGGGGGACTGTTTTTT	CASSQPPGGLFF	TRBJ1-4	-	-	TRBV3-1/TRBV3-2
TGTGCCAGCAGCCCGCCCCCACTAAACACCAAGACAGGCCGGGACAGGGCGGCTAACTATGGCTACACCTTC	CASSPPPLNTKTGRDRAANYGYTF	TRBJ1-2	once	TRBD1	TRBV3-1/TRBV3-2
TGTGCCAGCAGCTTAGCGAAACAGGCCCTCTATGGCTACACCTTC	CASSLAKQALYGYTF	TRBJ1-2	-	-	TRBV7-2
TGCGCCAGTATCCCTAATCCAGGGGGACCTCGGATGATGAACACTGAAGCTTTCTTT	CASIPNPGGPRMMNTEAFF	TRBJ1-1	-	TRBD1	TRBV5-1
TGTGCCAGCAGCTTACGGACTAGCGGGAATCAAGAGACCCAGTACTTC	CASSLRTSGNQETQYF	TRBJ2-5	-	TRBD2	TRBV7-8
TGCGCCAGTTCTACAGGACCCGAGGCCTACAATGAGCAGTTCTTC	CASSTGPEAYNEQFF	TRBJ2-1	-	-	TRBV5-1
TGCAGTGCTAAATCCGGGACTAAAGCTTTCTTT	CSAKSGTKAFF	TRBJ1-1	-	-	TRBV20-1
TGTGCCTGGACCCGGGACAGCACAGGCAATGAGCAGTTCTTC	CAWTRDSTGNEQFF	TRBJ2-1	-	TRBD1	TRBV30
TGCGCCAGCAGCCGGGACAGATCCTACAATGAGCAGTTCTTC	CASSRDRSYNEQFF	TRBJ2-1	once	TRBD1	TRBV5-1
TGTGCCAGCAGTTACCCGGACAGTCATGAAAACACCATATATTTT	CASSYPDSHENTIYF	TRBJ1-3	-	-	TRBV6-5
TGTGCCAGCAGCCAAGGCGGACTGAGGAATCAGCCCCAGCATTTT	CASSQGGLRNQPQHF	TRBJ1-5	-	-	TRBV3-1/TRBV3-2
TGTGCCAGCAGCTCGGGACTAGCGGGTTACAATGAGCAGTTCTTC	CASSSGLAGYNEQFF	TRBJ2-1	-	TRBD2	TRBV11-3